What follows are 29 T cell receptor beta chains derived from one specimen sequenced in a study of T cells expressing NK-cell markers. TCRdb re-analyzed the 5' RACE reads; it lists each CDR3 protein once, without DNA. The specimen's table records 350,000 to 500,000 distinct CDR3 sequences. Input material: blood T cells: a sorted CD56 or NKG2C T cell subset, CD4+ or CD8+ T cells, or bulk PBMC T cells (not recorded which). These receptors were collected from a woman aged 18-69 years in good health.

This rearrangement joins TRBV12-3 or TRBV12-4 to TRBJ2-7. The CDR3 spans 14 residues. CDR3 amino acids: CASSLVGRAYEQYF.

V and J are TRBV12-3 or TRBV12-4 and TRBJ1-1. There are 12 residues in the CDR3. This chain's CDR3 is CASSPYRNSAFF.

This sequence joins TRBV12-3 or TRBV12-4 and TRBJ1-4; no DNA is available, so the TRBD1 call from TCRdb remains unchecked. The CDR3 extends over 18 amino acids. CDR3 protein: CASSPRLPGAGPNEKLFF.

This rearrangement joins TRBV20-1 to TRBJ1-6; TCRdb reports TRBD1, a call that lacks DNA to check it against. CDR1 is DFQATT and CDR2 is SNEGSKA in the germline V gene (reference sequence). This CDR3 has 14 amino acids. CDR3 region: CSAIPGGYNSPLHF.

The chain combines TRBV12-5 with TRBJ2-6; without DNA, the TCRdb call of TRBD1 cannot be checked. Germline CDR1 reads LGHNT; CDR2 reads FRNRAP. This CDR3 has 15 residues. The CDR3 is CASAGWGSGANVLTF. The full variable domain, in which reference TRBV12-5 and TRBJ2-6 provide the parts outside the CDR3, is DARVTQTPRHKVTEMGQEVTMRCQPILGHNTVFWYRQTMMQGLELLAYFRNRAPLDDSGMPKDRFSAEMPDATLATLKIQPSEPRDSAVYFCASAGWGSGANVLTFGAGSRLTVL.

This chain joins TRBV4-1 and TRBJ2-5; TCRdb lists TRBD1, though no DNA is available to test this call. The CDR3 totals 15 residues. Germline loops: CDR1 MGHRA, CDR2 YSYEKL. CDR3 loop: CASSHRDREGETQYF.

The J gene is TRBJ2-5, the V gene TRBV5-1; TCRdb names TRBD2, which stays unverified in the absence of DNA. Germline V gene data show CDR1 as SGHRS and CDR2 as YFSETQ. The CDR3 is 15 residues long. The CDR3 protein is CASSYKTSRQETQYF.

The genes are TRBV12-3 or TRBV12-4 and TRBJ1-6. The CDR3 sequence is 16 residues long. The CDR3: CASTQGTSSGNSPLHF.

The V gene is TRBV12-3 or TRBV12-4, the J gene TRBJ2-7; TCRdb's D call, TRBD1, is unchecked because there is no DNA. The CDR3 sequence is 14 residues long. CDR3 residues: CASSSGVRGREQYF.

The chain links TRBV7-9 to TRBJ1-1. Germline V gene lookup returns CDR1 SEHNR and CDR2 FQNEAQ (reference sequence). The CDR3 consists of 12 residues. The CDR3 sequence is CASSYDTLEAFF.

This chain connects TRBV7-9 to TRBJ2-1; the TRBD1 assignment by TCRdb is unverifiable without DNA. This CDR3 is 17 amino acids long. Germline lookup yields CDR1 SEHNR and CDR2 FQNEAQ (reference sequence). The CDR3 loop reads CASSRRASGTVYNEQFF.

V usage is TRBV7-2 and J usage is TRBJ2-1. Germline V gene sequence: CDR1 SGHTA, CDR2 FQGNSA. CDR3 length: 12 residues. CDR3 amino acids: CASSSGDDEQFF. The whole variable domain, remainder taken from reference TRBV7-2 and TRBJ2-1, is GAGVSQSPSNKVTEKGKDVELRCDPISGHTALYWYRQSLGQGLEFLIYFQGNSAPDKSGLPSDRFSAERTGGSVSTLTIQRTQQEDSAVYLCASSSGDDEQFFGPGTRLTVL.

The chain has TRBV25-1 and TRBJ2-5; TCRdb proposes TRBD1, but this gene call is untestable without DNA. Germline values: CDR1 MGHDK, CDR2 SYGVNS. The CDR3 extends over 14 amino acids. CDR3 residues: CASSETGVGETQYF.

CDR3: CASSQQGDRQLMKNCFF. V gene TRBV23-1 combines with J gene TRBJ1-4; TCRdb selects TRBD1, and the lack of DNA leaves this call unchecked. TRBV23-1 is assigned to the ORF class and has an uncertain function. The CDR3 spans 17 residues.

CDR3 in amino acids: CASSSRTGRNTEAFF. J is TRBJ1-1 and V is TRBV12-3 or TRBV12-4; TCRdb names TRBD1, which stays unverified in the absence of DNA. CDR3 length equals 15 residues.

This chain links TRBV12-3 or TRBV12-4 with TRBJ2-5; TCRdb names TRBD2, which stays unverified in the absence of DNA. The CDR3 spans 14 residues. CDR3 loop: CASSFAAGGETQYF.

The chain carries TRBV3-1 and TRBJ2-2. The CDR3 has 15 amino acids. CDR1 and CDR2 (germline): LGHDT, YNNKEL (reference sequence). The CDR3 spells CASTPVGSGTGELFF. Full variable domain (missing parts from reference TRBV3-1 and TRBJ2-2): DTAVSQTPKYLVTQMGNDKSIKCEQNLGHDTMYWYKQDSKKFLKIMFSYNNKELIINETVPNRFSPKSPDKAHLNLHINSLELGDSAVYFCASTPVGSGTGELFFGEGSRLTVL.

The chain has TRBV20-1 and TRBJ1-1; TCRdb's D call, TRBD1, is unchecked because there is no DNA. The CDR3 contains 12 residues. Germline CDR1 and CDR2: DFQATT and SNEGSKA (reference sequence). This CDR3 is CSATDIQPQAFF.

The chain employs TRBV20-1 and TRBJ2-3. The CDR3 has 12 residues. CDR1 is DFQATT and CDR2 is SNEGSKA in the germline V gene (reference sequence). CDR3 sequence reads: CSGTGGGDTQYF.

The chain couples TRBV15 to TRBJ2-7; TCRdb names TRBD2, which stays unverified in the absence of DNA. CDR3 length: 17 residues. Germline loops: CDR1 LNHNV, CDR2 YYDKDF (reference sequence). The CDR3 here is CATSREAGVAIPYEQYF.

The V and J genes are TRBV7-3 and TRBJ2-3; TCRdb gives TRBD2 as the D gene, but with no DNA this cannot be confirmed. Germline CDR1 reads SGHTA; CDR2 reads FQGTGA. The CDR3 is 16 amino acids. This CDR3 reads CASSFGARGGSDTQYF.

The V call is TRBV20-1, the J call TRBJ2-1. CDR3 length: 14 amino acids. Germline V CDR1 and CDR2: DFQATT, SNEGSKA (reference sequence). This CDR3 reads CSGVGYPSYNEQFF.

This rearrangement joins TRBV7-2 to TRBJ2-2; the TCRdb D gene call, TRBD1, has no DNA to confirm it. CDR3 length equals 15 residues. CDR1 and CDR2 from the germline V gene are SGHTA and FQGNSA. The CDR3 here is CASSSRDTQTGELFF.

V usage is TRBV7-9 and J usage is TRBJ1-5; the TCRdb call, TRBD1, lacks DNA for checking. The CDR3 totals 16 residues. From germline, CDR1 is SEHNR and CDR2 FQNEAQ (reference sequence). The CDR3: CASSLVTGQGNQPQHF.

The gene calls are TRBV29-1 and TRBJ2-5; the D gene TCRdb calls, TRBD2, cannot be checked with no DNA. The CDR3 consists of 14 residues. CDR1 and CDR2 from the germline V gene are SQVTM and ANQGSEA. This CDR3 reads CSVRTSGNRETQYF.

The V gene is TRBV5-1, the J gene TRBJ2-2; checking the TCRdb D call of TRBD1 is not possible without DNA. This CDR3 is 17 amino acids long. Germline V CDR1 and CDR2: SGHRS, YFSETQ. Here the CDR3 reads CASSALNSWMNTGELFF. The variable domain in full, with the rest retrieved from reference TRBV5-1 and TRBJ2-2, is KAGVTQTPRYLIKTRGQQVTLSCSPISGHRSVSWYQQTPGQGLQFLFEYFSETQRNKGNFPGRFSGRQFSNSRSEMNVSTLELGDSALYLCASSALNSWMNTGELFFGEGSRLTVL.

J is TRBJ1-2 and V is TRBV12-3 or TRBV12-4; the TCRdb D gene call, TRBD1, has no DNA to confirm it. The CDR3 contains 14 residues. The CDR3 loop is CASSYGTQLRGYTF.

This rearrangement joins TRBV29-1 to TRBJ1-4; absent DNA, TCRdb's TRBD1 call cannot be checked. Germline CDR1 SQVTM, CDR2 ANQGSEA. CDR3 length equals 14 residues. This CDR3 is CSVPWQEADEKLFF.

The rearrangement joins TRBV5-1 to TRBJ2-1; TCRdb's D call, TRBD1, is unchecked because there is no DNA. CDR3 length equals 14 residues. Germline CDR1 and CDR2: SGHRS and YFSETQ. The CDR3: CASSFTGSNNEQFF. The entire variable domain, with the rest obtained from reference TRBV5-1 and TRBJ2-1, is as follows: KAGVTQTPRYLIKTRGQQVTLSCSPISGHRSVSWYQQTPGQGLQFLFEYFSETQRNKGNFPGRFSGRQFSNSRSEMNVSTLELGDSALYLCASSFTGSNNEQFFGPGTRLTVL.